The 32 T cell receptor beta chains listed next were all sequenced from one sample in a study of blood T cell repertoires in COVID-19. The table came from immunoSEQ multiplex PCR; TCRdb's copy has only in-frame clones and leaves some out. This table has approximately 97,000 clones, approximately 92% appearing once. Sample: peripheral blood. These receptor sequences come from a man aged 18 to 29 with acute or convalescent COVID-19.

In its sample, this clone ranks as large. The gene calls are TRBV6-5 and TRBJ1-1; 9 bases are a match to TRBD1. The V gene end was trimmed by 5 bases and the J gene end by 8 bases; junction bases not matched to a gene: 3. Germline loops: CDR1 MNHEY, CDR2 SVGAGI. The CDR3 is made up of 12 amino acids. The CDR3 coding sequence is TGTGCCAGCAGTAAGGGACAGGGAGAAGCTTTCTTT. Protein sequence: CASSKGQGEAFF.

This rearrangement joins TRBV4-1 to TRBJ2-5; D perhaps matches TRBD1 (5 bases). The CDR3 spans 16 residues. Per the germline V gene, CDR1 is MGHRA and CDR2 is YSYEKL. Trimming took off 2 bases at V and 1 base at J, with 14 bases between the two ends. CDR3 protein: CASSQSDSQGQETQYF. The CDR3 nucleotides read TGCGCCAGCAGCCAATCCGACAGTCAAGGCCAAGAGACCCAGTACTTC.

A few counts support this clone. The chain recombines TRBV7-2 with TRBJ2-4; D possibly corresponds to TRBD2 (5 bases). Trimming took 1 base from V and 0 from J, leaving 13 bases between them. The CDR3 length is 17 residues. Germline V gives CDR1 SGHTA, CDR2 FQGNSA. For the CDR3, the DNA is TGTGCCAGCAGCTTAGGAGGGAACTTGGTAGCCAAAAACATTCAGTACTTC. Protein product: CASSLGGNLVAKNIQYF. Full variable domain (outside the CDR3, taken from reference TRBV7-2 and TRBJ2-4): GAGVSQSPSNKVTEKGKDVELRCDPISGHTALYWYRQSLGQGLEFLIYFQGNSAPDKSGLPSDRFSAERTGGSVSTLTIQRTQQEDSAVYLCASSLGGNLVAKNIQYFGAGTRLSVL.

The table lists this clone with a count of one. This sample includes further DNA sequences coding for the same CDR3. The V gene is TRBV5-6, the J gene TRBJ1-6, with D uncertain. Trimming removed 4 bases at V and 1 base at J, with 9 bases between. Germline values: CDR1 SGHDT, CDR2 YYEEEE. This CDR3 has 15 residues. The DNA of the CDR3 is TGTGCCAGCAGCCCGCCGGGATCCTATAATTCACCCCTCCACTTT. Protein sequence: CASSPPGSYNSPLHF.

J is TRBJ1-1 and V is TRBV19; possible D gene TRBD1, 5 bases. V was cut by 0 bases and J by 1 base, with 12 bases left in between. This CDR3 has 16 residues. Germline V lookup: CDR1 LNHDA, CDR2 SQIVND (reference sequence). CDR3 sequence: CASSIDGGAGNTEAFF. The CDR3 DNA follows: TGTGCCAGTAGTATAGATGGAGGGGCAGGGAACACTGAAGCTTTCTTT.

The V call is TRBV4-1, the J call TRBJ2-7, with TRBD1 matching 8 bases. CDR3 size: 14 residues. Trimming cost V 1 base and J 3 bases; bases outside gene matches: 2. In germline, CDR1 is MGHRA, CDR2 YSYEKL. DNA of the CDR3: TGCGCCAGCAGCCAAGGGACAGGGCTCTACGAGCAGTACTTC. Its protein is CASSQGTGLYEQYF.

The chain recombines TRBV7-9 with TRBJ2-5, with TRBD1 matching over 10 bases. Trimming removed 5 bases from V and 4 bases from J; junction bases left unmatched: 4. CDR1 and CDR2 from the germline V gene are SEHNR and FQNEAQ (reference sequence). CDR3 length: 14 residues. In DNA form, the CDR3 reads TGTGCCAGCAGCCGCGGGACAGGGGCAGAGACCCAGTACTTC. It translates to CASSRGTGAETQYF. Variable domain in full (rest from reference TRBV7-9 and TRBJ2-5): DTGVSQNPRHKITKRGQNVTFRCDPISEHNRLYWYRQTLGQGPEFLTYFQNEAQLEKSRLLSDRFSAERPKGSFSTLEIQRTEQGDSAMYLCASSRGTGAETQYFGPGTRLLVL.

The rearrangement joins TRBV6-5 to TRBJ1-1; a possible D gene is TRBD1 (5 bases). CDR3 length equals 15 residues. The germline CDR1 and CDR2 sequences are MNHEY and SVGAGI. Trimming cost V 6 bases and J 3 bases, with 17 bases left between them. The CDR3 loop reads CASSPPGRGYTEAFF. The CDR3 coding sequence is TGTGCCAGCAGCCCCCCGGGGAGGGGTTACACTGAAGCTTTCTTT.

For the CDR3, the DNA is TGCGCCAGCAGCCCTCACAGGGGGCCCTATGCAACTAATGAAAAACTGTTTTTT. Its protein is CASSPHRGPYATNEKLFF. The rearrangement joins TRBV23-1 to TRBJ1-4; TRBD1 agrees at 9 bases. TRBV23-1 is filed as an ORF, its function uncertain. The CDR3 covers 18 residues. Trimming took 6 bases from V and 0 from J; bases not matched to a gene: 11.

J is TRBJ2-7 and V is TRBV12-3 or TRBV12-4, with 9 bases lining up with TRBD1. V shed 4 bases and J 10 bases; nucleotides not matched to a gene: 8. This CDR3 has 13 residues. The CDR3 sequence: CASSSQGALRQYF. CDR3 sequence (DNA): TGTGCCAGCAGTTCACAGGGGGCTCTACGTCAGTACTTC.

The chain links TRBV13 to TRBJ2-4, with 10 bases fitting TRBD1. The ends lost 5 bases at V and 2 bases at J; junction bases unmatched: 6. This CDR3 region has 16 residues. Germline loops: CDR1 PRHDT, CDR2 FYEKMQ (reference sequence). Here the CDR3 reads CASSLGQGGSKNIQYF. The CDR3 DNA is TGTGCCAGCAGCCTTGGACAGGGGGGCTCCAAAAACATTCAGTACTTC. Filled out from reference TRBV13 and TRBJ2-4, the complete variable domain reads AAGVIQSPRHLIKEKRETATLKCYPIPRHDTVYWYQQGPGQDPQFLISFYEKMQSDKGSIPDRFSAQQFSDYHSELNMSSLELGDSALYFCASSLGQGGSKNIQYFGAGTRLSVL.

The V and J genes are TRBV3-1 (or the pseudogene TRBV3-2) and TRBJ1-2; the D is unclear. Germline V gives CDR1 LGHDT, CDR2 YNNKEL (reference sequence). Trimming left V 1 base short and J 6 bases short, with 6 bases between. CDR3 size: 12 residues. The CDR3 here is CASSQVFHGYTF. The DNA for the CDR3 is TGTGCCAGCAGCCAAGTCTTCCATGGCTACACCTTC.

The CDR3 DNA follows: TGTGCCAGCAGCTTGGGCGCGGGGTTTCAGAATGGCTACACCTTC. Translation gives CASSLGAGFQNGYTF. The V call is TRBV5-4, the J call TRBJ1-2; D is unclear. Per the germline V gene, CDR1 is SGHNT and CDR2 is YYREEE (reference sequence). The length of the CDR3 is 15 residues. V gave up 0 bases and J gave up 6 bases, with 15 bases separating them.

This clone was observed a few times. Other DNA variants within this sample encode the same CDR3. V and J are TRBV21-1 and TRBJ2-7; the DNA was not compared with TRBD2, the D call given in the table. TRBV21-1 is a pseudogene segment. The CDR3 is 21 amino acids. This chain's CDR3 is CASSKGARPGGQGSSRYEQYF. CDR3 DNA sequence: TGTGCCAGCAGCAAGGGGGCCCGACCGGGGGGGCAGGGCAGTTCTCGATACGAGCAGTACTTC.

This sequence joins TRBV6-6 and TRBJ1-6; 10 nucleotides agree with TRBD1. This CDR3 spans 15 amino acids. V shed 5 bases and J 7 bases; nucleotides not matched to a gene: 5. The germline V gene encodes CDR1 MNHNY and CDR2 SVGAGI (reference sequence). DNA of the CDR3: TGTGCCAGCAGTGACCCGGGACAGGGGAATTCACCCCTCCACTTT. As protein: CASSDPGQGNSPLHF.

This clone was observed a single time. This chain links TRBV5-5 with TRBJ1-3; 9 nucleotides agree with TRBD1. CDR1 SGHKS and CDR2 YYEKEE come from the germline V gene (reference sequence). The CDR3 contains 19 residues. J was trimmed by 4 bases and V by 4 bases; bases with no gene match: 18. The CDR3 DNA reads as TGTGCCAGCAGCCCAACCGGGACAGGGAGAGGAGTAATCGGAAACACCATATATTTT. Its translation: CASSPTGTGRGVIGNTIYF.

The chain links TRBV11-2 to TRBJ2-7; possible D gene TRBD1, 6 bases. The V end was cut by 2 bases, the J end by 6 bases, with 20 bases between. Per germline, CDR1 SGHAT and CDR2 FQNNGV. The CDR3 runs 16 residues. CDR3 sequence reads: CASSLQGSLQGAEQYF. CDR3 DNA: TGTGCCAGCAGCTTACAGGGGTCTCTACAGGGAGCCGAGCAGTACTTC.

The chain couples TRBV5-4 to TRBJ1-3; no reliable D call. Trimming took off 1 base at V and 0 bases at J, with 14 bases between the two ends. Germline values: CDR1 SGHNT, CDR2 YYREEE (reference sequence). This CDR3 is built from 17 residues. The CDR3 nucleotides are TGTGCCAGCAGCTTGCTTAAAGGAGGAGGCTCTGGAAACACCATATATTTT. Residues: CASSLLKGGGSGNTIYF.

The chain combines TRBV6-6 with TRBJ1-1; D is ambiguous. The CDR3 is 13 amino acids. V shed 7 bases and J shed 0 bases, with 9 bases lying between them. Germline V lookup: CDR1 MNHNY, CDR2 SVGAGI (reference sequence). Written as DNA, the CDR3 is TGTGCCAGCACTAGAAGTGTGAACACTGAAGCTTTCTTT. This gives the protein CASTRSVNTEAFF.

This clone was detected only a few times. The V gene is TRBV7-7, the J gene TRBJ1-4; D is possibly TRBD1 (5 bases). This CDR3 is built from 15 residues. Germline CDR1 reads SSHAT; CDR2 reads FNYEAQ (reference sequence). V was shortened by 2 bases and J by 2 bases, with 9 bases between the two germline ends. CDR3 amino acids: CASSLRQGTNEKLFF. As DNA, the CDR3 is TGTGCCAGCAGCTTACGCCAGGGTACTAATGAAAAACTGTTTTTT.

This sequence joins TRBV5-1 and TRBJ2-5, with TRBD1 identical over 7 bases. The J segment lost 2 bases and the V segment lost 4 bases, leaving 5 bases of the junction unmatched. Germline V gives CDR1 SGHRS, CDR2 YFSETQ. CDR3 length: 14 amino acids. The CDR3 DNA reads TGCGCCAGCAGCCCAGGGACAGCTCAAGAGACCCAGTACTTC. It codes for CASSPGTAQETQYF.

The chain joins TRBV29-1 to TRBJ2-5; possible D gene TRBD1, 6 bases. The germline V gene has CDR1 SQVTM and CDR2 ANQGSEA. Trimming cost V 8 bases and J 4 bases, with 17 bases left between them. The CDR3 contains 13 residues. CDR3 region: CSFLGHNLETQYF. The CDR3 DNA follows: TGCAGCTTCCTGGGACACAATTTAGAGACCCAGTACTTC.

The rearrangement uses TRBV4-1 and TRBJ2-4; no clear D. This CDR3 has 16 residues. V was shortened by 0 bases and J by 7 bases, with 16 bases between the two germline ends. In germline, CDR1 is MGHRA, CDR2 YSYEKL. CDR3 nucleotide sequence: TGCGCCAGCAGCCAAGACCCGTCCACCACCACTAACATTCAGTACTTC. This gives the protein CASSQDPSTTTNIQYF.

The V and J genes are TRBV5-8 and TRBJ2-1, with D perhaps matching TRBD1 (7 bases). The CDR3 is 14 residues long. Trimming removed 4 bases at V and 4 bases at J, with 12 bases between. CDR1 is SGHTS, CDR2 YDEGEE, per germline. CDR3 bases: TGTGCCAGCAGCGCGGGACAGATATACAATGAGCAGTTCTTC. Protein sequence: CASSAGQIYNEQFF.

The chain links TRBV7-2 to TRBJ2-7; 7 bases map to TRBD1. Germline V gene sequence: CDR1 SGHTA, CDR2 FQGNSA. The CDR3 runs to 18 residues. After removal of 5 bases from V and 3 bases from J, the junction contained 19 bases not matched to a gene. DNA for the CDR3: TGTGCCAGCAGCGCGTACCGGGAAAGGGGGCTAGTCCTCTACGAGCAGTACTTC. It yields the protein CASSAYRERGLVLYEQYF.

This clone was seen once. V gene TRBV2 combines with J gene TRBJ2-5; D is perhaps TRBD1 (5 bases). Germline CDR1 SNHLY, CDR2 FYNNEI. V shed 2 bases and J shed 5 bases, with 15 bases lying between them. This CDR3 has 15 residues. CDR3 in DNA: TGTGCCAGCAGTGAACCCCGGCAGGGCTCGGAGACCCAGTACTTC. Encoded protein: CASSEPRQGSETQYF.

CDR3 region: CASSVDGNTEAFF. The CDR3 DNA follows: TGTGCCAGCAGTGTAGATGGGAACACTGAAGCTTTCTTT. V is TRBV2 and J is TRBJ1-1; D remains ambiguous. Germline lookup yields CDR1 SNHLY and CDR2 FYNNEI. This CDR3 comprises 13 residues. With 4 bases removed from V and 1 base from J, the gap between germline ends came to 7 bases.

The J gene is TRBJ1-1, the V gene TRBV30, with 7 bases lining up with TRBD1. The V gene end was trimmed by 5 bases and the J gene end by 11 bases; junction bases not matched to a gene: 5. The CDR3 is 10 residues long. Per the germline V gene, CDR1 is GTSNPN and CDR2 is SVGIG (reference sequence). This chain's CDR3 is CAWGETGAFF. Here the CDR3 DNA reads TGTGCCTGGGGGGAGACAGGGGCTTTCTTT.

This chain connects TRBV20-1 to TRBJ2-7; D might be TRBD2 (6 bases). Trimming shortened V by 4 bases and J by 4 bases, and 8 bases separated the two germline ends. The CDR3 loop spans 11 amino acids. Germline loops: CDR1 DFQATT, CDR2 SNEGSKA (reference sequence). The CDR3 sequence is CSAIGGYEQYF. CDR3 DNA sequence: TGCAGTGCTATCGGGGGATACGAGCAGTACTTC.

CDR3 DNA sequence: TGTGCCAGCAGCTCTACCGGGACAGCGAACACTGAAGCTTTCTTT. It codes for CASSSTGTANTEAFF. The rearrangement uses TRBV5-6 and TRBJ1-1; 7 bases are shared with TRBD1. With V trimmed by 3 bases and J by 1 base, 6 bases remained unmatched. This CDR3 region has 15 residues. Germline CDR1 reads SGHDT; CDR2 reads YYEEEE. Filled out from reference TRBV5-6 and TRBJ1-1, the complete variable domain reads DAGVTQSPTHLIKTRGQQVTLRCSPKSGHDTVSWYQQALGQGPQFIFQYYEEEERQRGNFPDRFSGHQFPNYSSELNVNALLLGDSALYLCASSSTGTANTEAFFGQGTRLTVV.

A single count supports this clone. The rearrangement links TRBV10-3 to TRBJ2-2; 8 bases map to TRBD1. Trimming at V came to 9 bases and at J to 5 bases, leaving 8 bases not matched to a gene. CDR1 and CDR2 from the germline V gene are ENHRY and SYGVKD. The CDR3 loop spans 14 amino acids. This CDR3 is CAINRQGRTGELFF. In nucleotides, the CDR3 is TGTGCCATTAATCGACAGGGGAGGACCGGGGAGCTGTTTTTT.

This chain uses TRBV5-6 with TRBJ1-2; D is perhaps TRBD1 (5 bases). Trimming took 3 bases from V and 5 from J, leaving 23 bases between them. The CDR3 extends over 17 amino acids. Germline V gene data show CDR1 as SGHDT and CDR2 as YYEEEE. Here the CDR3 reads CASSSAGSIPGRYGYTF. The CDR3 bases are TGTGCCAGCAGCTCCGCGGGGTCCATCCCAGGGCGGTATGGCTACACCTTC.